This is a list of T cell receptor beta chains from one sample in a study of regulatory T cells in long-lasting Graves disease. A single record per CDR3 protein comes from TCRdb applying MiXCR to the multiplex PCR reads. The data hold about 400,000 distinct CDR3 sequences, with 15% to 17% observed a single time. The sequencing here drew on peripheral blood mononuclear cells (PBMCs), taken at new diagnosis, from a patient treated with antithyroid drugs. The receptors here all came from a female donor with Graves disease. The CDR3 runs from the conserved cysteine through the conserved F or W. D genes are given only for firm matches. Clone size is shown for a subset of rows, as once, few, many or a class of expanded clone.

j_call,d_call,v_call,clone_size,cdr3_nt,cdr3_aa
TRBJ2-7,.,TRBV4-1,.,TGCGCCAGCAGCTTTCCTGGGGAATACGAGCAGTACTTC,CASSFPGEYEQYF
TRBJ1-4,.,TRBV5-5,few,TGTGCCAGCAGCCAAACAGGGATTGGAGAACTGTTTTTT,CASSQTGIGELFF
TRBJ2-7,.,TRBV5-1,many,TGCGCCAGCAGCTTCGGACCCGACAGCTCCTACGAGCAGTACTTC,CASSFGPDSSYEQYF
TRBJ2-7,.,TRBV5-1,few,TGCGCCAGCAGCGTCGGAACGTCAAGCGTCTACGAGCAGTACTTC,CASSVGTSSVYEQYF
TRBJ2-7,TRBD2,TRBV9,many,TGTGCCAGCAGCGGAACTAGCGGGGGGATGGAGCAGTACTTC,CASSGTSGGMEQYF
TRBJ2-1,.,TRBV20-1,.,TGCAGTGCTAGATCAGGCCGGTCGTCCAATGAGCAGTTCTTC,CSARSGRSSNEQFF
TRBJ2-1,.,TRBV7-3,many,TGTGCCAGCAGCTTAATGGCTTCCTACAATGAGCAGTTCTTC,CASSLMASYNEQFF
TRBJ1-5,.,TRBV19,.,TGTGCCACAACCCCATGGGGGACTAGTAGCAATCAGCCCCAGCATTTT,CATTPWGTSSNQPQHF
TRBJ1-5,TRBD1,TRBV5-5,many,TGTGCCAGCTCCGAGGAACAGGGGAGATACCAGCCCCAGCATTTT,CASSEEQGRYQPQHF
TRBJ1-6,TRBD1,TRBV27,few,TGTGCCAGCAGTTTTACCTCCGGGACAGGGTATTCACCCCTCCACTTT,CASSFTSGTGYSPLHF
TRBJ2-3,.,TRBV18,.,TGTGCCAGCTCACCACCAAGCGGGAGCACAGATACGCAGTATTTT,CASSPPSGSTDTQYF
TRBJ2-5,.,TRBV11-2,many,TGTGCCAGCATCTCCGGCGCTGGGCAAGAGACCCAGTACTTC,CASISGAGQETQYF
TRBJ1-2,.,TRBV20-1,few,TGCAGTGCTAGAGACAGGGGATTAGGATACACCTTC,CSARDRGLGYTF
TRBJ2-6,.,TRBV20-1,few,TGCAGTGCTACCGCGAGATCTGGGGCCAACGTCCTGACTTTC,CSATARSGANVLTF
TRBJ2-7,.,TRBV28,many,TGTGCCACCTACTACCACCGGGACTCCCGCGAGCAGTACTTC,CATYYHRDSREQYF
TRBJ2-2,.,TRBV18,many,TGTGCCAGCTCACCACCGGTGAAGACCGGGGAGCTGTTTTTT,CASSPPVKTGELFF
TRBJ1-5,.,TRBV20-1,.,TGCAGTGCTCCGGGCAGGGTGGATCAGCCCCAGCATTTT,CSAPGRVDQPQHF
TRBJ1-5,TRBD1,TRBV20-1,many,TGCAGTGCTAGAGATGACAGGGCTCTCAATCAGCCCCAGCATTTT,CSARDDRALNQPQHF
TRBJ1-2,.,TRBV7-3,.,TGTGCCAGCAGCTTATCCCCGGACAGCCCAGCTGGCTACACCTTC,CASSLSPDSPAGYTF
TRBJ2-3,.,TRBV14,.,TGTGCCAGCAGCCCGTGGGGGGAAGTCTGGACAGATACGCAGTATTTT,CASSPWGEVWTDTQYF
TRBJ2-1,.,TRBV7-2,few,TGTGCCAGCAGCTTAGGGCCCCTTCTCGAGCAGTTCTTC,CASSLGPLLEQFF
TRBJ1-1,.,TRBV11-2,few,TGTGCCAGCAGCTTAGATATAGATACTGAAGCTTTCTTT,CASSLDIDTEAFF
TRBJ1-5,.,TRBV28,.,TGTGCCAGCAGTTTAGGGGCAGATCAGCCCCAGCATTTT,CASSLGADQPQHF
TRBJ2-1,.,TRBV3-1,many,TGTGCCAGCAGCCAACCCAATGAGCAGTTCTTC,CASSQPNEQFF
TRBJ2-1,TRBD2,TRBV7-3,many,TGTGCCAGCAGCTTAAGACCTAGCGGGGGGGCGCACAACAATGAGCAGTTCTTC,CASSLRPSGGAHNNEQFF
TRBJ2-1,TRBD2,TRBV7-2,many,TGTGCCAGCAGCACTAGCGGGGGGTTCGATGAGCAGTTCTTC,CASSTSGGFDEQFF
TRBJ1-6,TRBD1,TRBV7-2,many,TGTGCCAGCAGCTCACGGACAGGGGACAATTCACCCCTCCACTTT,CASSSRTGDNSPLHF
TRBJ1-2,.,TRBV6-1,.,TGTGCCAGCGGTGAGGGCCTGAACTATGGCTACACCTTC,CASGEGLNYGYTF
TRBJ2-7,TRBD2,TRBV12-3/TRBV12-4,many,TGTGCCAGCAGTCGGGGACTAGAGAGCAACGAGCAGTACTTC,CASSRGLESNEQYF
TRBJ1-1,.,TRBV18,.,TGTGCCAGCTCACCATTTAACAGCGTTGAGAACACTGAAGCTTTCTTT,CASSPFNSVENTEAFF
TRBJ2-1,.,TRBV9,.,TGTGCCAGCAGCGTAGGCGGTGGTGCCAGCTCCTACAATGAGCAGTTCTTC,CASSVGGGASSYNEQFF
TRBJ2-7,.,TRBV15,.,TGTGCCACCAGCAGAGAGGGGTCTGGAGGGCACGAGCAGTACTTC,CATSREGSGGHEQYF
TRBJ2-7,TRBD2,TRBV11-2,many,TGTGCCAGCAGCTTAGGCCCCAAAAGAGCGGGAGGATCGTTCTACGAGCAGTACTTC,CASSLGPKRAGGSFYEQYF